This TCR beta chain is drawn from a study of blood T cell repertoires in COVID-19. Sequenced by immunoSEQ multiplex PCR; TCRdb stores in-frame clones only, minus some. The sample yields 150,000 to 200,000 clones, roughly 90% seen once. The J segment lost 5 bases and the V segment lost 0 bases, leaving 5 bases of the junction unmatched. This CDR3 spans 15 amino acids. Germline V CDR1 and CDR2: LGHDT, YNNKEL (reference sequence). V is TRBV3-1 (or the pseudogene TRBV3-2) and J is TRBJ2-5; 8 bases align to TRBD1. Input material: peripheral blood. The receptor was isolated from a man aged 25-45 years with COVID-19, enrolled during active disease. The CDR3 DNA sequence: TGTGCCAGCAGCCAAGAGGGAACAGGGGGGGAGACCCAGTACTTC. Its protein is CASSQEGTGGETQYF.